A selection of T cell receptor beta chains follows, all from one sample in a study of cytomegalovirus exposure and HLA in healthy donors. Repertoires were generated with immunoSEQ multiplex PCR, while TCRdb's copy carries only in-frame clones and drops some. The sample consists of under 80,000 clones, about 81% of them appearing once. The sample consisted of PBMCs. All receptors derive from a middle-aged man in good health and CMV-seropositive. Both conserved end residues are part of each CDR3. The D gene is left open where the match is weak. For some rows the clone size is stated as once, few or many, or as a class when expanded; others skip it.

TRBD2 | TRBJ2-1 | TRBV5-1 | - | TGCGCCAGCAGCGTGGGACTAGGCTACAATGAGCAGCTCTTC | CASSVGLGYNEQLF
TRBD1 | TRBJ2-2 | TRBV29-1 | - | TGCAGCGTAGGACAGGGGGCGACCGGGGAGCTGTTTTTT | CSVGQGATGELFF
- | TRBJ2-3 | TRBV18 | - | TGTGCCAGCTCACGCACAGGGCCCACAGATACGCAGTATTTT | CASSRTGPTDTQYF
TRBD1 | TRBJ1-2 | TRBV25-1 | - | TGTGCCAGCAGCCTCGGGACAGGGTTTGGCTACACCTTC | CASSLGTGFGYTF
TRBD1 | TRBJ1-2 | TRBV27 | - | TGTGCCAGCAGCGAACAGGGGGCGAGGGGCTACACCTTC | CASSEQGARGYTF
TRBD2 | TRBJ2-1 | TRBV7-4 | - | TGTGCCAGCAGCTTACTTCGACTAGCGGGACTACTTTGGGGGAATGAGCAGTTCTTC | CASSLLRLAGLLWGNEQFF
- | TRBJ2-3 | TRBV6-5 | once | TGTGCCAGCAGAGGAGGGGTTTTCAGTACAGATACGCAGTATTTT | CASRGGVFSTDTQYF
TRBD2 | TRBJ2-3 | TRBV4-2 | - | TGTGCCAGCAGCCAAGCAGTAGCGGGAGTAGCAGATACGCAGTATTTT | CASSQAVAGVADTQYF
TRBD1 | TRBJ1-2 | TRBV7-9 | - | TGTGCCAGCAGCTTAGCAGGGACAGGGAGATATGGCTACACCTTC | CASSLAGTGRYGYTF
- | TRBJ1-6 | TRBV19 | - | TGTGCCAGTAGTATAGCCGGCAGGGCCTCCTCCTATAATTCACCCCTCCACTTT | CASSIAGRASSYNSPLHF
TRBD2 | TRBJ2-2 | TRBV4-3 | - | TGCGCCAGCAGCCAAGATGCTAGCGGGGGGGCCGCCGGGGAGCTGTTTTTT | CASSQDASGGAAGELFF
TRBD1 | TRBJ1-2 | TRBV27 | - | TGTGCCAGCAGTGCGGACAGGGACATTGGTGGCTACACCTTC | CASSADRDIGGYTF
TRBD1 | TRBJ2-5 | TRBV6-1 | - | TGTGCCAGCAGATCGACAGGGATGGAGACCCAGTACTTC | CASRSTGMETQYF
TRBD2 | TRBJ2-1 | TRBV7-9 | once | TGTTCCAGCAGCTCAACTAGCGGGACCCGCTACAATGAGCAGTTCTTC | CSSSSTSGTRYNEQFF
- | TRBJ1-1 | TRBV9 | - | TGTGCCAGCAGCAAAGGACATCCGAACACTGAAGCTTTCTTT | CASSKGHPNTEAFF
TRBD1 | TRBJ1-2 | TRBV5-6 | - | TGTGCCAGCAGCTTGGCGGACAGGGAAGAAAGGATTGGCTACACCTTC | CASSLADREERIGYTF
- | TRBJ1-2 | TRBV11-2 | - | TGTGCCAGCAGCTTCAGTTCTTTCTATGGCTACACCTTC | CASSFSSFYGYTF
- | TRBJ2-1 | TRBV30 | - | TGTGCCTGGAGTCGGAAGGGGATATACAATGAGCAGTTCTTC | CAWSRKGIYNEQFF
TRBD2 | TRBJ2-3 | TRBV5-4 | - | TGTGCCAGCAGCCGCGGGGGGGGACTAGCGTTCACTAGCACAGATACGCAGTATTTT | CASSRGGGLAFTSTDTQYF
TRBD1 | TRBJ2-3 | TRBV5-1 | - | TGCGCCAGCAGCTCTCCACAGGGGGCGGCAGATACGCAGTATTTT | CASSSPQGAADTQYF
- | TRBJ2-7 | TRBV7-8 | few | TGTGCCAGCAGCTTAGACTACCAACACTACGAGCAGTACTTC | CASSLDYQHYEQYF
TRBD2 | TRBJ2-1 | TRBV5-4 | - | TGTGCCAGCAGCCCAGGACTAGCGGGTTACAATGAGCAGTTCTTC | CASSPGLAGYNEQFF
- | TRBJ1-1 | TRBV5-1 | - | TGCGCCAGCAGCTTCGGGGGGCCTAACACTGAAGCTTTCTTT | CASSFGGPNTEAFF
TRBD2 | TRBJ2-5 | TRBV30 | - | TGTGCCTGGAGACTAGCGGGGGGCCTAGAGACCCAGTACTTC | CAWRLAGGLETQYF
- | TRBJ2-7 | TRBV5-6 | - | TGTGCCAGCAGCCGGGGGTTGGGGGCCTACGAGCAGTACTTC | CASSRGLGAYEQYF
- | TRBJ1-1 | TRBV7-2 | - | TGTGCCAGCAGCGAAAGGAGGGGGAACACTGAAGCTTTCTTT | CASSERRGNTEAFF
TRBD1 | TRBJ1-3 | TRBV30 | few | TGTGCCTGGAGTACGAGACAGGGATCTGGAAACACCATATATTTT | CAWSTRQGSGNTIYF
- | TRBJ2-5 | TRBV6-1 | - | TGTGCCAGCAGTGAAACGGTTACGGGGACCCAGTACTTC | CASSETVTGTQYF
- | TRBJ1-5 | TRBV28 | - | TGTGCCAGCAGTACAAAAGGACAGTTATTTCTTTATGTTGATAGCAATCAGCCCCAGCATTTT | CASSTKGQLFLYVDSNQPQHF
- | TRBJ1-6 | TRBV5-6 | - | TGTGCCAGCAGCCCCAGGGGACCGGAAAACTCCTATAATTCACCCCTCCACTTT | CASSPRGPENSYNSPLHF
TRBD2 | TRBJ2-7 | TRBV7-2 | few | TGTGCCAGCACCCACTCTAGCGGGGGCTCCTACGAGCAGTACTTC | CASTHSSGGSYEQYF
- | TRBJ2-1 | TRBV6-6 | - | TGTGCCAGCAGTTCCTGGACTGACGCGGCCGAGCAGTTCTTC | CASSSWTDAAEQFF
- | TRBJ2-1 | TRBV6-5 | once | TGTGCCAGCAGTTACTCCCCCAGACTAGTTCTCAATGAGCAGTTCTTC | CASSYSPRLVLNEQFF
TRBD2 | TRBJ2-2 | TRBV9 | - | TGTGCCAGCAGTCCTGGACTAGCGGAAAGCACCGGGGAGCTGTTTTTT | CASSPGLAESTGELFF
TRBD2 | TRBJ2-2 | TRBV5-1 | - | TGCGCCAGCAGCTTGGCAGCGGGGTGGAACACCGGGGAGCTGTTTTTT | CASSLAAGWNTGELFF
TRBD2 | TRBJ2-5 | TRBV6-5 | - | TGTGCCAGCATGAGGGGGACTAGCGGTCAAGAGACCCAGTACTTC | CASMRGTSGQETQYF
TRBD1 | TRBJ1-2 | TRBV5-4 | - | TGTGCCAGCGGGCAGGGGGAGCCACTAAATGGCTACACCTTC | CASGQGEPLNGYTF
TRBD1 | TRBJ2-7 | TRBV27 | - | TGTGCCAGCAGGGGGGTTGAGACAGGGGGGTACGAGCAGTACTTC | CASRGVETGGYEQYF
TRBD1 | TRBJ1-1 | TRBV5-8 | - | TGTGCCAGCAGCCCTGGGACAGCGGAAGCTTTCTTT | CASSPGTAEAFF
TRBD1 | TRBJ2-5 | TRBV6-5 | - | TGTGCCAGCTACGACAGGGGGCGTAAAGAGACCCAGTACTTC | CASYDRGRKETQYF
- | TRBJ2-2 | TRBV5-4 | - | TGTGCCAGCAGCCTACCCGGCACCGGGGAGCTGTTTTTT | CASSLPGTGELFF
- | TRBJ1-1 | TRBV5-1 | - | TGCGCCAGCAGCTTGGCCCCAGGGCTGGACACTGAAGCTTTCTTT | CASSLAPGLDTEAFF
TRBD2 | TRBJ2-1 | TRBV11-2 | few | TGTGCCAGCAGCTTAGTTCTAGCGGTCAATGAGCAGTTCTTC | CASSLVLAVNEQFF
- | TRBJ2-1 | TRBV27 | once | TGTGCCAGCAGTTTTCTAGGAAACTCGCTGAATGAGCAGTTCTTC | CASSFLGNSLNEQFF
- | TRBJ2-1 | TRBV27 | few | TGTGCCAGCAGTTTATCTGGAGGGGCCAGCTCCTACAATGAGCAGTTCTTC | CASSLSGGASSYNEQFF
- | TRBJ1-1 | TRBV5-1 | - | TGCGCCAGCAGCTTGGTGGGGGGAGGGACTGAAGCTTTCTTT | CASSLVGGGTEAFF
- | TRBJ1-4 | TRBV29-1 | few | TGCAGCGTTGTAGTTCGCGGTGAAAAACTGTTTTTT | CSVVVRGEKLFF
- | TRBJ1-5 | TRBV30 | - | TGTGCCTGGAGTGTAGGAGACAATCAGCCCCAGCATTTT | CAWSVGDNQPQHF
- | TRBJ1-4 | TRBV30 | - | TGTGCCTGGAGTGACACATATGCAACTAATGAAAAACTGTTTTTT | CAWSDTYATNEKLFF
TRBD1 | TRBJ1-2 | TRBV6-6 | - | TGTGCCAGCAGGGACAGGGGGAGAGACAACTATGGCTACACCTTC | CASRDRGRDNYGYTF
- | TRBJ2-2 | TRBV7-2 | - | TGTGCCAGCAGCTTAGTACAGAAATACACCGGGGAGCTGTTTTTT | CASSLVQKYTGELFF
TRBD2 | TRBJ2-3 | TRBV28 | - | TGTGCCAGCAGTTACGGGGGGACTAGCGGGAGCACCGATACGCAGTATTTT | CASSYGGTSGSTDTQYF
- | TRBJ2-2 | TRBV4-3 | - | TGCGCCAGCAGCCTCCAGACAGGCATTATACTTACCGGGGAGCTGTTTTTT | CASSLQTGIILTGELFF
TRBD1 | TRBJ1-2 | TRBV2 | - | TGTGCCAGCAGTGACCCCCGGGACAGGGGGAGGGAGATGTATGGCTACACCTTC | CASSDPRDRGREMYGYTF
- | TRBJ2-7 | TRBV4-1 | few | TGCGCCAGCAGCCAAGAAGCCGGAAACGGCTACTACGAGCAGTCCTTC | CASSQEAGNGYYEQSF